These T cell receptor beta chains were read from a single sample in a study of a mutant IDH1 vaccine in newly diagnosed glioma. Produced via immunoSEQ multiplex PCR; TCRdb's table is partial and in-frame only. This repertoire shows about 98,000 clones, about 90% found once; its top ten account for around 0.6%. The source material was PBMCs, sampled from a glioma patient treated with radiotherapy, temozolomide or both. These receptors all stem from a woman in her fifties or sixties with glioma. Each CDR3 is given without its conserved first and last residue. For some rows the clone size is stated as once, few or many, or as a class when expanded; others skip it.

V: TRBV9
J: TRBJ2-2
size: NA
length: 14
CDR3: ASSGVEGTYTGELF

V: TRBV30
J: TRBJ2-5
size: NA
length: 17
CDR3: AWNGRVSGRAISGGTQY

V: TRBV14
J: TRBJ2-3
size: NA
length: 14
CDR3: ASSPRASGTKDTQY

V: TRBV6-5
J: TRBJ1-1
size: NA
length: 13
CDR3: ASTGQGAGNTEAF

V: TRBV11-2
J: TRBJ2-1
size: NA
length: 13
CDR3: ASSLSPGTHNEQF

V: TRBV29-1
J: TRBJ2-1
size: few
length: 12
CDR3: SVGLSETYNEQF

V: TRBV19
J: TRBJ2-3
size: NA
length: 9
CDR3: ASSARDTQY

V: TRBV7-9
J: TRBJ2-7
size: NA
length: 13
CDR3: ASSRPGQANYEQY

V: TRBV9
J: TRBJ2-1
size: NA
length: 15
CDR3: ASSVGHVRYSYNEQF

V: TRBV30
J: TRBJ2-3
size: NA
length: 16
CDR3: AWNARASGRAGTDTQY

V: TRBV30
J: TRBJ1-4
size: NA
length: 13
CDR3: AWSPRGGPNEKLF

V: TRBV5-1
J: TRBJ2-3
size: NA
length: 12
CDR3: ASSPEIPRDTQY

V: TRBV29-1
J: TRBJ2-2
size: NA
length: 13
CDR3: SVERWEGGTGELF

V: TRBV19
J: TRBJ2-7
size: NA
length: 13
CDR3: ASTPGTGGTYEQY

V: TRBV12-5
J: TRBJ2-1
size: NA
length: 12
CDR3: ASGLDGTNNEQF

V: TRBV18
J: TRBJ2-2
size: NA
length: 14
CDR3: ASSPPGSGSSGELF

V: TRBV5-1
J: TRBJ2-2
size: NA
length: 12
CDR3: ASSLEPGTGELF

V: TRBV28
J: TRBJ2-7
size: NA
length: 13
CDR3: ASSLLQGSSYEQY

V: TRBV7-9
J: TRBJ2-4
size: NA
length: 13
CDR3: ASSFSGLAKNIQY

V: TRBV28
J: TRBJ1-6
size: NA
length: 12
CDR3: ASSFGTGGSPLH

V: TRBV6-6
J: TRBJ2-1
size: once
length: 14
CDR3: ASRTLLGNSYNEQF

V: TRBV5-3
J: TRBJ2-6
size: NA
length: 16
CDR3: ARRLIAGGRSGANVLT

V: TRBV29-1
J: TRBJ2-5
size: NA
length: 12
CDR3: SVETGSVPETQY

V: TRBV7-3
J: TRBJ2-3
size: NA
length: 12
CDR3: ASSQRQGGDTQY

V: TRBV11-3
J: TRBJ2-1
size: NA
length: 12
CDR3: ASSPRGRYNEQF